The clone carrying this T cell receptor (beta chain) was recorded a few times. As yet, its antigen is unknown. The ends lost 2 bases at V and 1 base at J; junction bases unmatched: 1. The CDR3 consists of 14 residues. Germline loops: CDR1 MNHEY, CDR2 SVGAGI. The data stem from a study of radiation and T cells in renal cell carcinoma. Study-level results: From baseline, blood top tumor clonotypes peaked at 2 weeks post-radiation.

Sequencing was performed with immunoSEQ multiplex PCR; in TCRdb, only in-frame clones are kept and a portion is missing. This table has about 150,000 clones, 88% appearing once. Time point reported: baseline pretreatment blood. Treatment specified: 15 Gy SBRT to primary tumor, nephrectomy 4 weeks later. The rearrangement uses TRBV6-5 and TRBJ2-7, with 8 bases aligning to TRBD1. Sample: blood, taken from a patient whose treatment included radiotherapy and nephrectomy. The TCR originated in a woman between 70 and 85 years old with renal cell carcinoma. CDR3 bases: TGTGCCAGCAGTTACGGGGACAGGTCCTACGAGCAGTACTTC. Amino acid sequence: CASSYGDRSYEQYF.